This T cell receptor beta chain was recorded in a study of cytomegalovirus exposure and HLA in healthy donors. General study findings and limits: Presence/absence comparisons presumed near-even sequencing depth among donors. The productive fraction for most TCR beta V segments was about 87% or about 30% in an earlier analysis. Altogether, 170 or so TCR beta chains were recorded as cytomegalovirus-associated.

About this clone itself: The antigen is unknown.

V was clipped by 6 bases and J by 0 bases; unmatched bases: 2. Germline-derived CDR1 and CDR2 are SNHLY and FYNNEI. The CDR3 is 14 residues long. Researchers ran the PCR with 60 Vbeta and 13 Jbeta primers. In the authors' methods: Per a later analysis, the number of unique TCR beta chains was some 80 million, of which 9 million to 12 million were shared. The protocol was immunoSEQ multiplex PCR, while the TCRdb copy is restricted to in-frame clones and leaves out a portion. Clone size and V and J calls were adopted from that table, with D and trimming inferred from the DNA. Its table lists roughly 35,000 clones.

The receptor's source is a woman in her thirties or forties in good health and CMV-seropositive. Specimen: PBMCs. The chain employs TRBV2 and TRBJ2-3; 8 bases are a match to TRBD1. CDR3 region: CASRRDRSTDTQYF. CDR3 bases: TGTGCCAGCAGAAGGGACAGGAGCACAGATACGCAGTATTTT. Combining the CDR3 with reference TRBV2 and TRBJ2-3 gives the whole variable domain EPEVTQTPSHQVTQMGQEVILRCVPISNHLYFYWYRQILGQKVEFLVSFYNNEISEKSEIFDDQFSVERPDGSNFTLKIRSTKLEDSAMYFCASRRDRSTDTQYFGPGTRLTVL.